This T cell receptor (beta chain) emerged from a study of graft-versus-host responses after intestinal transplantation. Concerning this clone: The antigen remains unidentified.

Sequencing was performed with immunoSEQ multiplex PCR; in TCRdb, only in-frame clones are kept and a portion is missing. This table has some 95,000 clones, 75% to 95% appearing once. This CDR3 is 15 amino acids long. V trimming: 5 bases; J trimming: 0 bases; junction bases outside the gene matches: 4. Per germline, CDR1 LNHDA and CDR2 SQIVND (reference sequence). This chain connects TRBV19 to TRBJ2-1; 7 bases are shared with TRBD2. The origin of this receptor is a human donor who received an intestinal transplant. The sequencing used unstimulated CD8+ T cells sorted from spleen or lymph node cells, collected before intestinal transplant. The CDR3 DNA reads TGTGCCAGTAGTCCCCGACTAGCCTCCTACAATGAGCAGTTCTTC. Protein sequence: CASSPRLASYNEQFF. Filled out from reference TRBV19 and TRBJ2-1, the complete variable domain reads DGGITQSPKYLFRKEGQNVTLSCEQNLNHDAMYWYRQDPGQGLRLIYYSQIVNDFQKGDIAEGYSVSREKKESFPLTVTSAQKNPTAFYLCASSPRLASYNEQFFGPGTRLTVL.